These 30 T cell receptor beta chains came from one sample sequenced in a study of PD-1 blockade in classical Hodgkin lymphoma. Autologous stem cell transplantation was followed by relapse in every patient, and brentuximab vedotin exposure varied. Here immunoSEQ multiplex PCR was the method, and the copy in TCRdb shows in-frame clones only, minus some. Of 66,000 or so clones listed, over 70% are singletons. The sample was peripheral blood mononuclear cells (PBMCs), taken before the second cycle of nivolumab. Receptor source: a human donor with classical Hodgkin lymphoma.

This clone has just a few counts. V usage is TRBV7-8 and J usage is TRBJ1-2, with D unclear. Germline CDR1 and CDR2: SGHVS and FQNEAQ. CDR3 size: 13 residues. Between the trimmed V and J ends, which lost 1 base and 3 bases, there was a span of 6 bases. CDR3 in amino acids: CASSLGRDYGYTF. The CDR3 DNA follows: TGTGCCAGCAGCTTAGGACGGGACTATGGCTACACCTTC.

The CDR3 is CASSLLQGGNFF. CDR3 nucleotide sequence: TGCGCCAGCAGCCTTCTACAGGGGGGGAATTTCTTC. The V gene is TRBV5-1, the J gene TRBJ2-1, with D tentatively TRBD1 (8 bases). The CDR3 is 12 amino acids. Trimming cost V 4 bases and J 16 bases, with 18 bases left between them. Germline CDR1 SGHRS, CDR2 YFSETQ.

This chain joins TRBV10-3 and TRBJ1-5; TRBD1 matches 10 bases. CDR1 is ENHRY and CDR2 is SYGVKD in the germline V gene. CDR3 length equals 15 residues. With V trimmed by 2 bases and J by 4 bases, 2 bases remained unmatched. CDR3 amino acids: CAISEQGQGNQPQHF. CDR3 DNA: TGTGCCATCAGTGAGCAGGGACAGGGGAATCAGCCCCAGCATTTT.

The genes are TRBV9 and TRBJ2-7; D remains unclear. V was clipped by 0 bases and J by 0 bases, with 10 bases between them. Per germline, CDR1 SGDLS and CDR2 YYNGEE. The CDR3 runs to 15 residues. CDR3 bases: TGTGCCAGCAGCGTAGCGGCAACAAGCTCCTACGAGCAGTACTTC. It encodes CASSVAATSSYEQYF.

This rearrangement joins TRBV28 to TRBJ1-4; D gene ambiguous. This CDR3 region has 12 residues. With 3 bases removed from V and 7 bases from J, the gap between germline ends came to 6 bases. The germline V gene encodes CDR1 MDHEN and CDR2 SYDVKM. Here the CDR3 reads CASSFGGEKLFF. CDR3 coding DNA: TGTGCCAGCAGTTTCGGAGGTGAAAAACTGTTTTTT.

The rearrangement uses TRBV5-8 and TRBJ2-7; D not certain. This CDR3 spans 13 amino acids. V was shortened by 4 bases and J by 4 bases, with 12 bases between the two germline ends. CDR1 and CDR2 from the germline V gene are SGHTS and YDEGEE. DNA of the CDR3: TGTGCCAGCAGCCTCCCCTTAGGGTACGAGCAGTACTTC. Its protein product is CASSLPLGYEQYF.

The rearrangement uses TRBV7-9 and TRBJ2-7; D is unresolved. Germline V CDR1 and CDR2: SEHNR, FQNEAQ (reference sequence). The ends were cut back, 3 bases at V and 2 bases at J, with 11 bases in the middle. This CDR3 comprises 14 residues. The CDR3 DNA reads as TGTGCCAGCAGCTTTACGGCGGCCCCCTACGAGCAGTACTTC. Translated: CASSFTAAPYEQYF.

The chain joins TRBV2 to TRBJ2-5; D is perhaps TRBD2 (5 bases). Trimming left V 2 bases short and J 5 bases short, with 9 bases between. The CDR3 contains 13 residues. Germline lookup yields CDR1 SNHLY and CDR2 FYNNEI. CDR3 sequence: CASSELPGETQYF. The CDR3 region has the DNA TGTGCCAGCAGTGAACTCCCGGGGGAGACCCAGTACTTC.

The chain couples TRBV7-7 to TRBJ2-5, with 9 positions matching TRBD2. Germline CDR1 reads SSHAT; CDR2 reads FNYEAQ (reference sequence). The V and J ends lost 1 base and 5 bases, in that order; junction bases with no gene match: 8. This CDR3 region has 16 residues. In DNA form, the CDR3 reads TGTGCCAGCAGCTTAGTGGGCGGGAGGGCCGGTGAGACCCAGTACTTC. Translating gives CASSLVGGRAGETQYF.

The rearrangement joins TRBV27 to TRBJ2-1; 11 bases align to TRBD2. The germline V gene encodes CDR1 MNHEY and CDR2 SMNVEV (reference sequence). CDR3 length: 15 residues. V was pared by 4 bases and J by 9 bases, with 8 bases of the junction left unmatched. The CDR3 DNA is TGTGCCAGCAGTTCGCTAGCGGGGGGTAGTGGTGAGCAGTTCTTC. Translating gives CASSSLAGGSGEQFF.

This clone turned up a few times. The chain links TRBV2 to TRBJ2-2; D is unresolved. The CDR3 is made up of 15 amino acids. Trimming shortened V by 6 bases and J by 7 bases, and 18 bases separated the two germline ends. Germline V lookup: CDR1 SNHLY, CDR2 FYNNEI. CDR3 sequence: CASSSDGPSNGELFF. DNA of the CDR3: TGTGCCAGCAGCTCGGACGGGCCCTCAAACGGGGAGCTGTTTTTT.

This clone was found a few times. The genes are TRBV30 and TRBJ1-1; D gene unclear. Germline CDR1 GTSNPN, CDR2 SVGIG (reference sequence). The CDR3 is made up of 12 amino acids. The V end was cut by 2 bases, the J end by 7 bases, with 11 bases between. The CDR3 region has the DNA TGTGCCTGGAGTAGATGGGGTAGTGAAGCTTTCTTT. Protein sequence: CAWSRWGSEAFF.

This clone has at least ten counts. V gene TRBV7-8 combines with J gene TRBJ1-1; 10 bases match TRBD1. In germline, CDR1 is SGHVS, CDR2 FQNEAQ. The V and J ends lost 4 bases and 0 bases, in that order; junction bases with no gene match: 8. The CDR3 loop spans 17 amino acids. The CDR3 bases are TGTGCCAGCAGCTCCGCCGGGACAGGGGTTATGAACACTGAAGCTTTCTTT. Translated, it gives CASSSAGTGVMNTEAFF.

J is TRBJ2-2 and V is TRBV4-1, with 8 bases aligning to TRBD1. Germline CDR1 is MGHRA and CDR2 is YSYEKL. The CDR3 spans 17 residues. After removal of 0 bases from V and 7 bases from J, the junction contained 10 bases not matched to a gene. The CDR3 reads CASSQEVRQGAGGELFF. Written as DNA, the CDR3 is TGCGCCAGCAGCCAAGAAGTGAGGCAGGGGGCCGGCGGGGAGCTGTTTTTT.

This clone was observed a handful of times. The chain recombines TRBV10-3 with TRBJ1-5; 9 bases are shared with TRBD1. The CDR3 is 13 residues long. J gave up 11 bases and V 1 base, and 3 bases lay outside the gene matches. The germline gives CDR1 ENHRY, CDR2 SYGVKD. The CDR3 DNA is TGTGCCATCAGTGAGTGGGGACAGGGAACCCAGCATTTT. This sequence encodes CAISEWGQGTQHF.

V usage is TRBV6-1 and J usage is TRBJ1-6, with D perhaps matching TRBD1 (5 bases). The V gene's germline CDR1 is MNHNS and CDR2 SASEGT. Trimming pared 1 base from V and 13 bases from J, leaving 5 bases between. The CDR3 loop spans 11 amino acids. The CDR3, as DNA: TGTGCCAGCAGTGAAGAGGGGCCCCTCCACTTT. Amino acid sequence: CASSEEGPLHF.

The V call is TRBV27, the J call TRBJ2-2; TRBD1 aligns across 8 bases. The CDR3 extends over 16 amino acids. Per the germline V gene, CDR1 is MNHEY and CDR2 is SMNVEV (reference sequence). V shed 2 bases, J shed 3 bases, and the junction held 5 bases outside the gene matches. The CDR3 DNA reads as TGTGCCAGCAGTTTAACGGGACAGGCATACACCGGGGAGCTGTTTTTT. As protein: CASSLTGQAYTGELFF.

The chain uses TRBV7-9 and TRBJ2-7, with D possibly being TRBD1 (5 bases). The CDR3 runs 13 residues. Germline CDR1 and CDR2: SEHNR and FQNEAQ (reference sequence). V lost 1 base, J lost 3 bases, and 7 bases lay in between. The CDR3 region is CASSLEGVYEQYF. CDR3 nucleotides: TGTGCCAGCAGCTTAGAAGGGGTCTACGAGCAGTACTTC.

This clone was seen only a few times. The gene calls are TRBV19 and TRBJ2-7, with D possibly TRBD2 on 6 matching bases. Germline V gene sequence: CDR1 LNHDA, CDR2 SQIVND (reference sequence). The CDR3 spans 15 residues. Trimming pared 2 bases from V and 0 bases from J, leaving 11 bases between. CDR3 sequence reads: CASSIPRGLSYEQYF. DNA for the CDR3: TGTGCCAGTAGTATACCCCGGGGACTCTCCTACGAGCAGTACTTC.

This clone was detected a few times. This chain links TRBV5-1 with TRBJ1-1, with no clear D. The CDR3 is 15 residues long. The V end was cut by 0 bases, the J end by 1 base, with 10 bases between. Germline lookup yields CDR1 SGHRS and CDR2 YFSETQ. CDR3 coding DNA: TGCGCCAGCAGCTTGGAAGGGCAGACGAACACTGAAGCTTTCTTT. This sequence encodes CASSLEGQTNTEAFF. Combining the CDR3 with reference TRBV5-1 and TRBJ1-1 gives the whole variable domain KAGVTQTPRYLIKTRGQQVTLSCSPISGHRSVSWYQQTPGQGLQFLFEYFSETQRNKGNFPGRFSGRQFSNSRSEMNVSTLELGDSALYLCASSLEGQTNTEAFFGQGTRLTVV.

This clone appeared a single time. The V gene is TRBV19, the J gene TRBJ1-6; D may be TRBD1 (5 bases). Germline loops: CDR1 LNHDA, CDR2 SQIVND (reference sequence). The germline V and J ends were trimmed by 4 bases and 12 bases, with 13 bases remaining between them. The CDR3 has 13 residues. CDR3 bases: TGTGCCAGTAGTACCAATAAGGGGATACCCCTCCACTTT. Its protein is CASSTNKGIPLHF.

This clone was detected once. CDR3 bases: TGTGCCAGCAGCCTAGCCCGTTACATCAGGGGGAGCGACGAGCAGTACTTC. This sequence encodes CASSLARYIRGSDEQYF. The chain has TRBV11-3 and TRBJ2-7, with 7 bases aligning to TRBD1. The germline gives CDR1 SGHNT, CDR2 YENEEA. The CDR3 sequence is 17 residues long. With 5 bases clipped from V and 5 bases from J, the junction kept 18 bases outside the gene matches.

This clone was observed once. The rearrangement joins TRBV6-5 to TRBJ2-5; 9 bases are shared with TRBD2. The V gene end was trimmed by 9 bases and the J gene end by 0 bases; junction bases not matched to a gene: 5. The CDR3 consists of 14 residues. Germline V lookup: CDR1 MNHEY, CDR2 SVGAGI. This CDR3 is CASGSSGDQETQYF. Here the CDR3 DNA reads TGTGCCAGTGGGTCTAGCGGGGACCAAGAGACCCAGTACTTC.

V usage is TRBV2 and J usage is TRBJ2-1; no reliable D call. Germline lookup yields CDR1 SNHLY and CDR2 FYNNEI. V was shortened by 3 bases and J by 2 bases, with 11 bases between the two germline ends. This CDR3 comprises 15 residues. The CDR3 DNA reads TGTGCCAGCAGTGAGTTACCCAATACCTACAATGAGCAGTTCTTC. Translating it yields CASSELPNTYNEQFF.

V gene TRBV12-5 combines with J gene TRBJ2-1; D uncertain. From germline, CDR1 is LGHNT and CDR2 FRNRAP. This CDR3 comprises 18 residues. V was clipped by 2 bases and J by 0 bases, with 17 bases between them. The CDR3 loop is CASGLIPDGQSSYNEQFF. The CDR3 DNA reads TGTGCTAGTGGTTTGATTCCGGACGGGCAGAGCTCCTACAATGAGCAGTTCTTC.

V and J are TRBV5-1 and TRBJ2-1, with TRBD2 identical over 10 bases. Germline CDR1 SGHRS, CDR2 YFSETQ. The trim removed 0 bases at V and 5 bases at J, leaving 8 bases unmatched. The CDR3 contains 17 residues. The CDR3 spells CASSLAGLAGDNNEQFF. CDR3 sequence (DNA): TGCGCCAGCAGCTTGGCCGGGCTAGCGGGAGACAACAATGAGCAGTTCTTC.

The chain joins TRBV19 to TRBJ1-1; a possible D gene is TRBD1 (5 bases). Trimming removed 7 bases from V and 0 bases from J, with 27 bases in between. This CDR3 has 19 amino acids. Looked up from germline, CDR1 is LNHDA and CDR2 is SQIVND (reference sequence). The CDR3, as DNA: TGTGCCAGTAAAGTTCAAGGGGACGCCCGGTGGCATCTGAACACTGAAGCTTTCTTT. As protein: CASKVQGDARWHLNTEAFF.

This clone is a singleton in its sample. The J gene is TRBJ2-2, the V gene TRBV9; maybe TRBD2 (5 bases). V lost 0 bases to trimming and J lost 4 bases, with 10 bases between them. The V gene's germline CDR1 is SGDLS and CDR2 YYNGEE. The CDR3 is 15 amino acids. The CDR3 sequence: CASSVAGLGTGELFF. For the CDR3, the DNA is TGTGCCAGCAGCGTAGCGGGGTTGGGCACCGGGGAGCTGTTTTTT.

This clone was seen only a few times. This chain uses TRBV20-1 with TRBJ1-2; D unclear. Per germline, CDR1 DFQATT and CDR2 SNEGSKA (reference sequence). V lost 6 bases and J lost 5, with 10 bases in between. This CDR3 region has 11 residues. The CDR3 loop reads CSATNPYGYTF. CDR3 in DNA: TGCAGTGCCACGAATCCGTATGGCTACACCTTC.

This clone was seen a few times. The rearrangement joins TRBV6-1 to TRBJ2-7, with unresolved D. Germline V gene sequence: CDR1 MNHNS, CDR2 SASEGT. The CDR3 totals 12 residues. Trimming took 7 bases from V and 3 from J, leaving 10 bases between them. The CDR3 DNA reads as TGTGCCAGCAAGGATGGGGTCTACGAGCAGTACTTC. Its protein product is CASKDGVYEQYF.